This T cell receptor (beta chain) was profiled in a study of T cell responses to AZD1222 COVID-19 vaccine. Trimming removed 1 base from V and 11 bases from J, with 18 bases in between. CDR3 length: 14 amino acids. Per the germline V gene, CDR1 is SGDLS and CDR2 is YYNGEE. As for this clone: The antigen is undetermined.

Data came from immunoSEQ multiplex PCR; TCRdb stores just in-frame clones and leaves some out. The sample contains 110,000 or so clones, 80% to 95% of which appear only once. The study, taken as a whole, reports: The span of vaccine-associated CD4 TCRs extended across spike, with dominance at 160-218 and 743-854. Reportedly, nearly half of unique spike TCRs recognized epitopes outside B.1.351/B.1.1.7 mutations.

The J gene is TRBJ1-1, the V gene TRBV9; D unresolved. The sequences come from peripheral blood, collected 28 days after the second dose of the MenACWY control vaccine. The TCR originated in an adult who received the MenACWY meningococcal vaccine as a control. The chain's CDR3 is CASSVSPSADAAFF. The CDR3, as DNA: TGTGCCAGCAGCGTATCTCCGTCGGCAGATGCGGCTTTCTTT.